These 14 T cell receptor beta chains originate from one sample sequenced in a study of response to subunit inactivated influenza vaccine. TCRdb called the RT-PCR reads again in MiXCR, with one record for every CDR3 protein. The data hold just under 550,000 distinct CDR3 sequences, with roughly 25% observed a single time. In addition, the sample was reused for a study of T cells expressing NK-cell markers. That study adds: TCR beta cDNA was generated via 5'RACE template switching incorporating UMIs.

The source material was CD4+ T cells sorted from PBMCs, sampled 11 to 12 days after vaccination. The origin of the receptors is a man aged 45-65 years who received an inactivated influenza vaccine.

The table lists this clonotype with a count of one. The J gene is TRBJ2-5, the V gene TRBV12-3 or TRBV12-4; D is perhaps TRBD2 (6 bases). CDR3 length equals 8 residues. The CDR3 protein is CAPGVPYF. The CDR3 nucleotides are TGTGCTCCGGGGGTACCGTACTTC.

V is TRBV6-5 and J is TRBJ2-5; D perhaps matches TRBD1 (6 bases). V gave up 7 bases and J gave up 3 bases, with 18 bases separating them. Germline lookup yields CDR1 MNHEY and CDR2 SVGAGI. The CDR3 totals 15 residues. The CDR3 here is CASTFTGTTEETQYF. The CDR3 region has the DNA TGTGCCAGCACTTTCACAGGGACCACGGAAGAGACCCAGTACTTC.

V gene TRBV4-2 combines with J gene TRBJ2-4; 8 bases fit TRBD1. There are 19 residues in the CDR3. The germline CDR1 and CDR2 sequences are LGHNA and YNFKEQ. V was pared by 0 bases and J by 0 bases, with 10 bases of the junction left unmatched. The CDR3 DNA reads TGTGCCAGCAGCCAAGATGGCAGGGGGCTAATTTCAGCCAAAAACATTCAGTACTTC. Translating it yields CASSQDGRGLISAKNIQYF.

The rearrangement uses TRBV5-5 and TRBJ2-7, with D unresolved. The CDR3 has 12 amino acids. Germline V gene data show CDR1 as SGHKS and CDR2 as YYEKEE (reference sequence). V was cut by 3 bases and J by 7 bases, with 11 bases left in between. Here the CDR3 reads CASSYSFQEQYF. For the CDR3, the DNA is TGTGCCAGCAGCTACTCCTTCCAAGAGCAGTACTTC.

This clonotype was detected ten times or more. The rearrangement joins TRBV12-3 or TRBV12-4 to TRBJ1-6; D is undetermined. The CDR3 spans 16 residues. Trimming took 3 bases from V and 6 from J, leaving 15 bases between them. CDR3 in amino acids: CASSFSPGLLNSPLHF. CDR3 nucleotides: TGTGCCAGCAGTTTTAGCCCCGGTCTGCTTAATTCACCCCTCCACTTT.

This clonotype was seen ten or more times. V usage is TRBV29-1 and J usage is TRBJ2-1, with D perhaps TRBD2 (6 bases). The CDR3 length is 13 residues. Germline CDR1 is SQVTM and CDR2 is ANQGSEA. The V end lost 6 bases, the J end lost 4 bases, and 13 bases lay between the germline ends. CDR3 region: CSVGGGGYNEQFF. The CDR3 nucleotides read TGCAGCGTGGGTGGGGGAGGTTACAATGAGCAGTTCTTC.

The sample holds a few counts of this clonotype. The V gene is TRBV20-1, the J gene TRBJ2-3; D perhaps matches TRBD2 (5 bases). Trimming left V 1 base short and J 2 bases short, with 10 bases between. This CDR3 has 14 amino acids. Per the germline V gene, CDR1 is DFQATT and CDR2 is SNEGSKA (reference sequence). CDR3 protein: CSARGVRATDTQYF. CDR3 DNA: TGCAGTGCTAGAGGGGTGCGGGCCACAGATACGCAGTATTTT.

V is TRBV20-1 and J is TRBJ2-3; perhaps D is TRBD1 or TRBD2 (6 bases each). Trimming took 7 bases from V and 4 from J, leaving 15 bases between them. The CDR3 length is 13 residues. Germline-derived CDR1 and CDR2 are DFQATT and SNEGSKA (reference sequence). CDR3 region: CSVSGAWADTQYF. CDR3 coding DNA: TGCAGTGTCTCGGGGGCATGGGCAGATACGCAGTATTTT.

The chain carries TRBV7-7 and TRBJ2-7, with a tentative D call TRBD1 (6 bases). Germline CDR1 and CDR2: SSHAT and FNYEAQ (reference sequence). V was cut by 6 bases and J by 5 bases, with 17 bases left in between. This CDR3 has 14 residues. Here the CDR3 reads CASSPNSRDNEQYF. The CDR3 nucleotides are TGTGCCAGCAGTCCCAACTCCCGGGACAACGAGCAGTACTTC. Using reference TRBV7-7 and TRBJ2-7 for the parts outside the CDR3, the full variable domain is GAGVSQSPRYKVTKRGQDVTLRCDPISSHATLYWYQQALGQGPEFLTYFNYEAQPDKSGLPSDRFSAERPEGSISTLTIQRTEQRDSAMYRCASSPNSRDNEQYFGPGTRLTVT.

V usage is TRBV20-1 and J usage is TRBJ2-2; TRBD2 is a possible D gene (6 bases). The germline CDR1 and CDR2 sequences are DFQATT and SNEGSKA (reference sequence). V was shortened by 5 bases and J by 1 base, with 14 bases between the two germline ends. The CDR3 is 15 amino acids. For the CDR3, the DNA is TGCAGTGCTTTTCCCGGGACTTTGAACACCGGGGAGCTGTTTTTT. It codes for CSAFPGTLNTGELFF.

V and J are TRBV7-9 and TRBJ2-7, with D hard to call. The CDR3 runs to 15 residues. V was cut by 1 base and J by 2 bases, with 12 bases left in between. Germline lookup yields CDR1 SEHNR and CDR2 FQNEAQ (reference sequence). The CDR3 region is CASSLGLGIPYEQYF. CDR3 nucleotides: TGTGCCAGCAGCTTAGGGTTGGGGATCCCCTACGAGCAGTACTTC.

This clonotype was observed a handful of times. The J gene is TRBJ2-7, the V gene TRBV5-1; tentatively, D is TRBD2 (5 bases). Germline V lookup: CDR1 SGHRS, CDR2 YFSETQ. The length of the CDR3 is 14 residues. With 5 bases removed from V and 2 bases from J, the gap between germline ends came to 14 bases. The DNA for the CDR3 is TGCGCCAGCAGAAGGTCGGGAAATACCTACGAGCAGTACTTC. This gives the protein CASRRSGNTYEQYF. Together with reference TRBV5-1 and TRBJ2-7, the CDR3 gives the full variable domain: KAGVTQTPRYLIKTRGQQVTLSCSPISGHRSVSWYQQTPGQGLQFLFEYFSETQRNKGNFPGRFSGRQFSNSRSEMNVSTLELGDSALYLCASRRSGNTYEQYFGPGTRLTVT.

In nucleotides, the CDR3 is TGTGCCAGCAGTTTTGCCGGCAGGGGAGAGACCCAGTACTTC. Translation: CASSFAGRGETQYF. V and J are TRBV12-3 or TRBV12-4 and TRBJ2-5, with D possibly being TRBD1 (6 bases). The CDR3 loop spans 14 amino acids. Deletions cut 3 bases from V and 4 bases from J, with 12 bases between.

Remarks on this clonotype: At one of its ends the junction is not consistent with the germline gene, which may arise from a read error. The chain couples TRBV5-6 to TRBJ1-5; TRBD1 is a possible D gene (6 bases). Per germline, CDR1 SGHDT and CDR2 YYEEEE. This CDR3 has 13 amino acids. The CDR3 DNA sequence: TGTGCCAGCAGCGATGGGGGCCGGGACACCGAGCTTTTT. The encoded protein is CASSDGGRDTELF.